This T cell receptor (beta chain) is drawn from a study of long-term antiretroviral therapy in people with HIV. The CDR3 runs 16 residues. V lost 5 bases to trimming and J lost 1 base, with 17 bases between them. Germline V CDR1 and CDR2: SGHVS, FNYEAQ. The immunoSEQ assay was v3.0, run at survey level. Some clones are missing from TCRdb's copy, which holds only in-frame ones; the method was immunoSEQ multiplex PCR. Of under 45,000 clones listed, over 80% are singletons. The rearrangement uses TRBV7-6 and TRBJ1-1; D may be TRBD1 (5 bases). Sequenced here: unsorted PBMCs, sampled 1 year after starting antiretroviral therapy. The sequence came from a man in his late teens or twenties with HIV. CDR3 sequence reads: CASSPQGRTKNTEAFF. For the CDR3, the DNA is TGTGCCAGCAGCCCCCAGGGACGGACGAAGAACACTGAAGCTTTCTTT.